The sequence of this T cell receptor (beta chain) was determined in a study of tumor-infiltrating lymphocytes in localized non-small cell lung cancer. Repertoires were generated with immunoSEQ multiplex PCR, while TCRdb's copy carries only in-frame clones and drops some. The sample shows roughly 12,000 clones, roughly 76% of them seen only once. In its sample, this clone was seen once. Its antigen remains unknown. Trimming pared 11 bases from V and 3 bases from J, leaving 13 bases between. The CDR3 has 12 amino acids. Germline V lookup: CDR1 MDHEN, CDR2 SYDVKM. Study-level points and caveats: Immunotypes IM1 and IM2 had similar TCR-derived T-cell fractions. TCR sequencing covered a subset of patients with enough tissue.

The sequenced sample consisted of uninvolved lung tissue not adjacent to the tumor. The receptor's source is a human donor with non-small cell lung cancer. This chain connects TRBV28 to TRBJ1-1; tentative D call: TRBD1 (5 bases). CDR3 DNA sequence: TGTGCCGTAGGGGTGAGGCACACTGAAGCTTTCTTT. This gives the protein CAVGVRHTEAFF.